The rows below give T cell receptor beta chains drawn from one sample of a study of CD8 T cells in ankylosing spondylitis. TCRdb redid the calling of the 5' RACE reads with MiXCR, one entry per CDR3 protein. The repertoire holds roughly 40,000 distinct CDR3 sequences, with more than 15% as singletons. What was sequenced was blood. The receptors stem from a male donor with ankylosing spondylitis or in good health (not recorded which). CDR3s include the opening cysteine and the closing phenylalanine or tryptophan. Fields, in order: J gene, D gene, V gene, clone size, CDR3 DNA, CDR3 protein. D genes are given only for firm matches. Size tells how often a clone was seen (once, few, many) or the class of an expanded clone, and some rows leave it out.

>TRBJ2-3|.|TRBV28|few
TGTGCCAGCAGTACCACCTCCCCAGATACGCAGTATTTT
CASSTTSPDTQYF
>TRBJ2-1|TRBD2|TRBV5-1|.
TGCGCCAGCAGCTTGAGAAGAGCGGGATCCTACAATGAGCAGTTCTTC
CASSLRRAGSYNEQFF
>TRBJ2-1|TRBD2|TRBV5-1|few
TGCGCCAGCAGCTCCGGGACTAGACACAATGAGCAGTTCTTC
CASSSGTRHNEQFF
>TRBJ2-3|TRBD2|TRBV25-1|few
TGTGCCAGCAGTAAGCGGGAGGGCTGGGATACGCAGTATTTT
CASSKREGWDTQYF
>TRBJ1-1|.|TRBV28|few
TGTGCCAGCTACTTGGGGGGGCGCGGCACTGAAGCTTTCTTT
CASYLGGRGTEAFF
>TRBJ1-5|.|TRBV15|.
TGTGCCACCTCTCGCGTGGCCCTTGGCAATCAGCCCCAGCATTTT
CATSRVALGNQPQHF
>TRBJ1-1|.|TRBV20-1|few
TGCAGTGCTTTTACATCCGGAAGGGGGACGAAGAACACTGAAGCTTTCTTT
CSAFTSGRGTKNTEAFF
>TRBJ2-1|TRBD1|TRBV27|.
TGTGCCAGCGCCTCTGAGACAGGGCCCTACAATGAGCAGTTCTTC
CASASETGPYNEQFF
>TRBJ2-5|.|TRBV7-9|few
TGTGCCAGCAGCCACGGAGGGCCCCAGTACTTC
CASSHGGPQYF
>TRBJ2-1|.|TRBV5-4|few
TGTGCCAGCAGCCCTAGTAATCGGGTCAATGAGCAGTTCTTC
CASSPSNRVNEQFF
>TRBJ2-2|.|TRBV20-1|few
TGCAGTGCTTCACGGGGGGCGGACACCGGGGAGCTGTTTTTT
CSASRGADTGELFF
>TRBJ2-2|TRBD2|TRBV20-1|.
TGCAGTGCTGGGGAAATTGACGGGGGGGGCACCGGGGAGCTGTTTTTT
CSAGEIDGGGTGELFF
>TRBJ1-1|.|TRBV7-9|few
TGTGCCAGCAGCTTAGAGGGGAACACTGAAGCTTTCTTT
CASSLEGNTEAFF
>TRBJ2-2|.|TRBV5-1|.
TGCGCCAGCAGCTTTACCCCCGGACGGGACACCGGGGAGCTGTTTTTT
CASSFTPGRDTGELFF
>TRBJ2-5|.|TRBV21-1|.
TGTGCCTGTACAAGAGCGGGGCGCCAAGAGACCCAGTACTTC
CACTRAGRQETQYF
>TRBJ2-7|.|TRBV20-1|many
TGCAGTGCTAGAATTAGCGGCTACGAGCAGTACTTC
CSARISGYEQYF
>TRBJ2-3|TRBD2|TRBV24-1|few
TGTGCCACCAGTGATTGGCGGGAGCGCGCAGATACGCAGTATTTT
CATSDWRERADTQYF
>TRBJ1-4|.|TRBV25-1|.
TGTGCCAGCAGTGAAATGAGGGGAACTAATGAAAAACTGTTTTTT
CASSEMRGTNEKLFF
>TRBJ2-2|.|TRBV29-1|few
TGCAGCGGAGGGGAGGTGGGGGATGCTGACACCGGGGAGCTGTTTTTT
CSGGEVGDADTGELFF
>TRBJ2-1|.|TRBV27|.
TGTGCCAGCAGTTTACGGTGGTCCTACAATGAGCAGTTCTTC
CASSLRWSYNEQFF
>TRBJ1-1|.|TRBV6-5|.
TGTGCCACCAGCGACTACTGGACTTTGAACACTGAAGCTTTCTTT
CATSDYWTLNTEAFF
>TRBJ2-3|TRBD2|TRBV24-1|few
TGTGCCACCAGTGATTCCGGGACTATCCTGGATACGCAGTATTTT
CATSDSGTILDTQYF
>TRBJ2-3|TRBD1|TRBV5-1|few
TGCGCCAGCAGGGGGACAGATACTAGCACAGATACGCAGTATTTT
CASRGTDTSTDTQYF
>TRBJ2-3|.|TRBV20-1|.
TGCAGTGCCGATGCAGCATGGGGGACAGATACGCAGTATTTT
CSADAAWGTDTQYF
>TRBJ1-1|.|TRBV28|few
TGTGCCAGCAGTTGGGGTACTGAAGCTTTCTTT
CASSWGTEAFF
>TRBJ1-1|TRBD1|TRBV7-2|.
TGTGCCAGCAGCTTAAGAGGGGGCGCGATCACTGAAGCTTTCTTT
CASSLRGGAITEAFF
>TRBJ1-4|.|TRBV11-2|.
TGTGCCAGCAGCTTAGAGAGGGGAACTAATGAAAAACTGTTTTTT
CASSLERGTNEKLFF
>TRBJ2-1|.|TRBV9|.
TGTGCCAGCAGCGAAACTAACAATGAGCAGTTCTTC
CASSETNNEQFF
>TRBJ1-4|TRBD1|TRBV6-5|.
TGTGCCAGCAGTTGGGACAGGACAGATGAAAAACTGTTTTTT
CASSWDRTDEKLFF
>TRBJ2-7|TRBD1|TRBV20-1|many
TGCAGTGCTGAGCGCGGACAGGGGACTGGCGAGCAGTACTTC
CSAERGQGTGEQYF
>TRBJ1-2|.|TRBV11-2|few
TGTGCCAGCAGCTTATTTGCAGGGGCGGGCGGCTACACCTTC
CASSLFAGAGGYTF
>TRBJ2-7|.|TRBV3-1|.
TGTGCCACGTCCAGATTTTTCTACGAGCAGTACTTC
CATSRFFYEQYF
>TRBJ2-2|.|TRBV27|.
TGTGCCAGCAGTCCGCGTCCGGGGGCGTTGAACACCGGGGAGCTGTTTTTT
CASSPRPGALNTGELFF
>TRBJ2-1|TRBD2|TRBV11-2|many
TGTGCCAGCAGCTTCAGCGGGAGATTAAATGAGCAGTTCTTC
CASSFSGRLNEQFF
>TRBJ1-1|.|TRBV20-1|many
TGCAGTGCTAGCAGCTGGAACACTGAAGCTTTCTTT
CSASSWNTEAFF
>TRBJ2-2|TRBD2|TRBV12-3/TRBV12-4|few
TGTGCCAGCACTGTGGGCGGGGGGACCACCGGGGAGCTGTTTTTT
CASTVGGGTTGELFF
>TRBJ2-1|.|TRBV20-1|few
TGCAGTGCTTCGGACCAAGATGAGCAGTTCTTC
CSASDQDEQFF
>TRBJ2-1|.|TRBV29-1|few
TGCAGCGTCGCGGGACACACCTCCTACAATGAGCAGTTCTTC
CSVAGHTSYNEQFF
>TRBJ2-1|.|TRBV28|.
TGTGCCAGCAGTTTATTTAACCCCTACAATGAGCAGTTCTTC
CASSLFNPYNEQFF
>TRBJ2-2|.|TRBV7-2|few
TGTGCCAGCAGCGCTACGGGCACCGGGGAGCTGTTTTTT
CASSATGTGELFF
>TRBJ2-5|.|TRBV5-1|few
TGCGCCAGCAGCTTGGTCGCGGGGTTTGGGACCCAGTACTTC
CASSLVAGFGTQYF
>TRBJ2-1|TRBD2|TRBV5-1|few
TGCGCCAGCAGCTTGGTCGGTAGCGGGGCCACCTCTGACAATGAGCAGTTCTTC
CASSLVGSGATSDNEQFF
>TRBJ1-4|.|TRBV10-3|few
TGTGCCATCAGTGAAAGGATGGATGAAAAACTGTTTTTT
CAISERMDEKLFF
>TRBJ2-1|.|TRBV12-3/TRBV12-4|few
TGTGCCAGCAGTCGTTTTACAGGCGGGGGCGAGTTCTTC
CASSRFTGGGEFF
>TRBJ2-4|TRBD1|TRBV28|.
TGTGCCAGCAGGGACAGGGCGGGCATTCAGTACTTC
CASRDRAGIQYF
>TRBJ1-1|.|TRBV10-3|many
TGTGCCATCAGTCCAGGGTCTGAAGCTTTCTTT
CAISPGSEAFF
>TRBJ2-1|TRBD2|TRBV4-1|.
TGCGCCAGCAGCCATAGGGTTGCTAGCGGGAGTTACAATGAGCAGTTCTTC
CASSHRVASGSYNEQFF
>TRBJ1-1|.|TRBV3-1|.
TGTGCCAGCAGCCAAGGCCGACCGAACACTGAAGCTTTCTTT
CASSQGRPNTEAFF
>TRBJ2-3|.|TRBV28|.
TGTGCCAGCACCCCTAGGGGTACAGATACGCAGTATTTT
CASTPRGTDTQYF
>TRBJ1-4|TRBD1|TRBV2|.
TGTGCCAGCAAAACAGGGGGGCATGAAAAACTGTTTTTT
CASKTGGHEKLFF
>TRBJ2-2|.|TRBV3-1|.
TGTGCCAGCGAGAAAACCGGGGAGCTGTTTTTT
CASEKTGELFF
>TRBJ2-7|TRBD1|TRBV28|.
TGTGCCAGCGTGACAGGGAGACAATACGAGCAGTACTTC
CASVTGRQYEQYF
>TRBJ2-3|.|TRBV4-3|few
TGCGCCAGCAGCCAAGAGGGGACTCCAGATACGCAGTATTTT
CASSQEGTPDTQYF
>TRBJ2-4|.|TRBV25-1|.
TGTGCCAGCAGTGAAGTCGGCAATAAAAACATTCAGTACTTC
CASSEVGNKNIQYF
>TRBJ2-1|.|TRBV5-1|.
TGCGCCAGCAGCTTGGCACTAGCATATAATGAGCAGTTCTTC
CASSLALAYNEQFF
>TRBJ2-2|TRBD1|TRBV6-5|few
TGTGCCAGCAGTGGGTACAGGGGAATGGCCGGGGAGCTGTTTTTT
CASSGYRGMAGELFF
>TRBJ1-3|TRBD1|TRBV12-3/TRBV12-4|.
TGTGCCAGCAGTTTCCCCCCCAGGACAGGCTCTGGAAACACCATATATTTT
CASSFPPRTGSGNTIYF